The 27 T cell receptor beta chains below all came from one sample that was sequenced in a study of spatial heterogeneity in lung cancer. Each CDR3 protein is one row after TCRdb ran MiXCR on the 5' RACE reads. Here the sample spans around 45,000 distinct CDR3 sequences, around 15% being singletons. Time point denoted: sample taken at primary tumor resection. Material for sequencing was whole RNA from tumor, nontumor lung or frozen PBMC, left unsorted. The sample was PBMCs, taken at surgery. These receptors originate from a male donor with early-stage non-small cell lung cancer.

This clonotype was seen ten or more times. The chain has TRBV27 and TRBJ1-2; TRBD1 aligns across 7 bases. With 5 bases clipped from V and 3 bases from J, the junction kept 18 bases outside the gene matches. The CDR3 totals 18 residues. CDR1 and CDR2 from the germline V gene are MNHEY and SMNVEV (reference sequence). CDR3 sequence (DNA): TGTGCCAGCAGTCTGGACTTTCGACAGGGCCCGCTAGACTATGGCTACACCTTC. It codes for CASSLDFRQGPLDYGYTF.

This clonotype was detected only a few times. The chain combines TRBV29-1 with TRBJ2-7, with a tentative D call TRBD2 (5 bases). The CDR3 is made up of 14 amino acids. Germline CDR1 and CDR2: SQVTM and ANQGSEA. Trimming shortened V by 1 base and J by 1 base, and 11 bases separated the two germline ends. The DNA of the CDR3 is TGCAGCGTTGAAGTAGGAGGAAGTTCCTACGAGCAGTACTTC. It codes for CSVEVGGSSYEQYF.

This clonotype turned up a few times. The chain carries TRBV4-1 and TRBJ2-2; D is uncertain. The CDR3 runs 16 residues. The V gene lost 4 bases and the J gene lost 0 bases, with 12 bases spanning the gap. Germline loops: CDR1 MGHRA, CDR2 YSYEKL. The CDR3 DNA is TGCGCCAGCAGCCCTCGTTACCGGACGAACACCGGGGAGCTGTTTTTT. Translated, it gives CASSPRYRTNTGELFF.

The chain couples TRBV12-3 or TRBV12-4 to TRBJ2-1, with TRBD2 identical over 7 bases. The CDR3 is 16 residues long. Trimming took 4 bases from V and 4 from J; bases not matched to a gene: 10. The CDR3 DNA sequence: TGTGCCAGCAGTTCCCGTGGGTGGGGGGGATACAATGAGCAGTTCTTC. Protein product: CASSSRGWGGYNEQFF.

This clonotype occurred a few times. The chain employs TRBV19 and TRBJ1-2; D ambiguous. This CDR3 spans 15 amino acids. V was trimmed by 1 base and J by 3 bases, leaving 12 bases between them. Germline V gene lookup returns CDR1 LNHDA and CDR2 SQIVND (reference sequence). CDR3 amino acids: CASSIGQGAHYGYTF. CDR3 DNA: TGTGCCAGTAGTATAGGACAAGGCGCGCACTATGGCTACACCTTC. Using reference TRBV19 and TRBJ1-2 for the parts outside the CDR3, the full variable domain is DGGITQSPKYLFRKEGQNVTLSCEQNLNHDAMYWYRQDPGQGLRLIYYSQIVNDFQKGDIAEGYSVSREKKESFPLTVTSAQKNPTAFYLCASSIGQGAHYGYTFGSGTRLTVV.

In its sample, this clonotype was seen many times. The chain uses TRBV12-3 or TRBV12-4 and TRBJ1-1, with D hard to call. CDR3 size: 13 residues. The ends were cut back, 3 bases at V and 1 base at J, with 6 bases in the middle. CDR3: CASSFLENTEAFF. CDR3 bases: TGTGCCAGCAGTTTTCTGGAGAACACTGAAGCTTTCTTT.

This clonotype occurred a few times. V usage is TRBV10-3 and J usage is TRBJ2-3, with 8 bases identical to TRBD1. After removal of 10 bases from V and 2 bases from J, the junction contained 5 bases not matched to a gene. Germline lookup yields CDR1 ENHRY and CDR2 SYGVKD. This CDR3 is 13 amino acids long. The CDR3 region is CATNRGDTDTQYF. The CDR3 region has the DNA TGTGCCACTAACAGGGGGGACACAGATACGCAGTATTTT.

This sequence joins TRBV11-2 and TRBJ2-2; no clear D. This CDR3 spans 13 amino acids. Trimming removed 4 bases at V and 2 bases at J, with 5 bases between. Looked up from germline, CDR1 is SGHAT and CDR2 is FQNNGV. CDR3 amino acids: CASSSTNTGELFF. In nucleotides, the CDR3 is TGTGCCAGCAGCTCCACAAACACCGGGGAGCTGTTTTTT.

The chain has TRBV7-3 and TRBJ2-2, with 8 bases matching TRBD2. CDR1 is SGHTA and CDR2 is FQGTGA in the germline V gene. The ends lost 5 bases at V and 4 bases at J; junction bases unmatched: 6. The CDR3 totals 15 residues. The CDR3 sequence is CASSPGLATTGELFF. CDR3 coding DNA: TGTGCCAGCAGCCCCGGACTAGCTACCACCGGGGAGCTGTTTTTT.

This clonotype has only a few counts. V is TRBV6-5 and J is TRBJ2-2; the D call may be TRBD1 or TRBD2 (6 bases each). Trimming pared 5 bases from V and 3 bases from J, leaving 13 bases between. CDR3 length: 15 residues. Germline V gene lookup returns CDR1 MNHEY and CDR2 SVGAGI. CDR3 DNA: TGTGCCAGCAGTCCCCCTGGGGGGCACACCGGGGAGCTGTTTTTT. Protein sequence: CASSPPGGHTGELFF.

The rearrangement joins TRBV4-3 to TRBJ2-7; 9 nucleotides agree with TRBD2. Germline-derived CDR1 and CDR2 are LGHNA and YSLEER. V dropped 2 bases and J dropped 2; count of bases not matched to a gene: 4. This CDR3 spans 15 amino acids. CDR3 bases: TGCGCCAGCAGCCAAAATAGCGGGAGAGCCTACGAGCAGTACTTC. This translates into CASSQNSGRAYEQYF.

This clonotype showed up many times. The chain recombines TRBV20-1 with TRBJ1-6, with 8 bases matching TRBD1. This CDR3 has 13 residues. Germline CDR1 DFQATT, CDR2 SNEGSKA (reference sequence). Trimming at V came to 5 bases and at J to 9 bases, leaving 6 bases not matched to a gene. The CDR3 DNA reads TGCAGTGCTCAGAGGACAGGGTCTTCACCCCTCCACTTT. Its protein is CSAQRTGSSPLHF.

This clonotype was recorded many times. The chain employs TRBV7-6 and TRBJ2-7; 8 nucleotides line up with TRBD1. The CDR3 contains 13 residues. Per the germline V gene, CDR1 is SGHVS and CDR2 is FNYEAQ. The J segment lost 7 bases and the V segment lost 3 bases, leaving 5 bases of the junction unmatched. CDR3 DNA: TGTGCCAGCAGCTTGCAGGGGGCACAAGAGCAGTACTTC. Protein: CASSLQGAQEQYF.

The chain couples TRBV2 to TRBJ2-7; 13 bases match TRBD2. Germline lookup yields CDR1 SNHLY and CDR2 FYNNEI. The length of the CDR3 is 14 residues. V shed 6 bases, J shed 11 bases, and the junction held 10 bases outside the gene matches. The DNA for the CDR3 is TGTGCCAGCAGCGCCGGGACTAGCGGGGCATTGGAGTACTTC. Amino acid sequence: CASSAGTSGALEYF.

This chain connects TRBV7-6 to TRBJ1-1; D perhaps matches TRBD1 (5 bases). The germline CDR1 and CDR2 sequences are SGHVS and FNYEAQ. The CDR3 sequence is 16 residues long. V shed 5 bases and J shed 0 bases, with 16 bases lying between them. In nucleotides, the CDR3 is TGTGCCAGCAGCCAGCGCCCGGGGCCGATGAACACTGAAGCTTTCTTT. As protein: CASSQRPGPMNTEAFF.

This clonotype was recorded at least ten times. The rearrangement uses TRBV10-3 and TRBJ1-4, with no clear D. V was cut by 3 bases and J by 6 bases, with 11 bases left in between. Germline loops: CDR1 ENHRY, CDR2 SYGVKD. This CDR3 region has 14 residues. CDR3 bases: TGTGCCATCAGTGAACAGACGGAGGATGAAAAACTGTTTTTT. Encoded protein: CAISEQTEDEKLFF.

CDR3 coding DNA: TGTGCCAGCAGCCCCCGGTCGGCAGATACGCAGTATTTT. Translated: CASSPRSADTQYF. This sequence joins TRBV11-3 and TRBJ2-3; no reliable D call. The germline CDR1 and CDR2 sequences are SGHNT and YENEEA. CDR3 size: 13 residues. The ends were cut back, 5 bases at V and 4 bases at J, with 10 bases in the middle. Full variable domain (outside the CDR3, taken from reference TRBV11-3 and TRBJ2-3): EAGVVQSPRYKIIEKKQPVAFWCNPISGHNTLYWYLQNLGQGPELLIRYENEEAVDDSQLPKDRFSAERLKGVDSTLKIQPAELGDSAVYLCASSPRSADTQYFGPGTRLTVL.

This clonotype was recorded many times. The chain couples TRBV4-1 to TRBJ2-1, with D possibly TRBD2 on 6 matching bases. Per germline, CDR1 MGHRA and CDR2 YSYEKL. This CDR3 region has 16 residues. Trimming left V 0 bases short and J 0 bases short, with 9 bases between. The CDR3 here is CASSQDAGSSYNEQFF. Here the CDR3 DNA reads TGCGCCAGCAGCCAAGATGCGGGGAGCTCCTACAATGAGCAGTTCTTC.

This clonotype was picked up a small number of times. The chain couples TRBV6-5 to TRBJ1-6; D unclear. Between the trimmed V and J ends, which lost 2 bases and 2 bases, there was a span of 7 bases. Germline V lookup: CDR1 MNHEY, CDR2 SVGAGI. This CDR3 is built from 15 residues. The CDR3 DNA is TGTGCCAGCAGTTACGAAACCCCCTATAATTCACCCCTCCACTTT. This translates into CASSYETPYNSPLHF.

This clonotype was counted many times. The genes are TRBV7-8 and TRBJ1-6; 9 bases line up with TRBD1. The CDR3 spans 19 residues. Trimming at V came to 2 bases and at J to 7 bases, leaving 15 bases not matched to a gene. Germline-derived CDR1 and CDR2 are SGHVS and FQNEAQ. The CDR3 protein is CASSLFGPSSTGGNSPLHF. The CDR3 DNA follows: TGTGCCAGCAGCTTATTTGGTCCCTCCAGCACAGGGGGCAATTCACCCCTCCACTTT.

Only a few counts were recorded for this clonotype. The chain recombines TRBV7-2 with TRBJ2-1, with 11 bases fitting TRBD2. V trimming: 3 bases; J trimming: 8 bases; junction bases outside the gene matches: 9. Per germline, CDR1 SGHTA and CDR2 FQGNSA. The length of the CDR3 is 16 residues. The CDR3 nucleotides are TGTGCCAGCAGCTTTTCACTAGCGGGAGTGGGAGATGAGCAGTTCTTC. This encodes CASSFSLAGVGDEQFF.

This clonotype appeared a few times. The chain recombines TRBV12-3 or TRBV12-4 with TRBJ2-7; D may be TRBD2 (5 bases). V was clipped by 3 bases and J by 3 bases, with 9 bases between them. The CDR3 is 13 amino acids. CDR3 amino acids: CASSFSAGYEQYF. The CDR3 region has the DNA TGTGCCAGCAGTTTTTCGGCGGGCTACGAGCAGTACTTC.

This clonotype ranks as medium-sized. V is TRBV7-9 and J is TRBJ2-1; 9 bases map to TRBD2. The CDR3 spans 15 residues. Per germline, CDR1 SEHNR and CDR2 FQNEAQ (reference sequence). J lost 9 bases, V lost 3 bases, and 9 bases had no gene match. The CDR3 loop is CASSFLERGVVEQFF. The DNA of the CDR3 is TGTGCCAGCAGCTTTTTGGAGCGGGGGGTGGTTGAGCAGTTCTTC.

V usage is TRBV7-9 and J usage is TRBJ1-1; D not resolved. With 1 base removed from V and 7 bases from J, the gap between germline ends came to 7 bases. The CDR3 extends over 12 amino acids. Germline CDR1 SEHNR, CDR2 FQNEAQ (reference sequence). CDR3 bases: TGTGCCAGCAGCTTAGATTGGGTTGAAGCTTTCTTT. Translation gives CASSLDWVEAFF.

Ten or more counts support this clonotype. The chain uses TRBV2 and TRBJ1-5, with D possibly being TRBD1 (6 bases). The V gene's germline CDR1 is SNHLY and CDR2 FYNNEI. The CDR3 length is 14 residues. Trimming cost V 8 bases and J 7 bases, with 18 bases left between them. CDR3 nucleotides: TGTGCCAGCGGGTGGCAGGGGCAACGGCAGCCCCAGCATTTT. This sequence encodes CASGWQGQRQPQHF.

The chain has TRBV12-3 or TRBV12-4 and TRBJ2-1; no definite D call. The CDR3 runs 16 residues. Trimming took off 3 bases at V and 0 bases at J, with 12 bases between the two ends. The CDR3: CASSLVGSYSYNEQFF. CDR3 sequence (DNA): TGTGCCAGCAGTTTGGTCGGAAGTTACTCCTACAATGAGCAGTTCTTC.

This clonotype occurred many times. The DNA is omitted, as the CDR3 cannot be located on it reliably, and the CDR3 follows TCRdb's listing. This CDR3 is CASSFAGGAPTDF. V usage is TRBV5-1 and J usage is TRBJ2-3; no check of the table's D call, TRBD1, against the DNA was made. With termini counted, the CDR3 has 13 amino acids. CDR1 SGHRS and CDR2 YFSETQ come from the germline V gene.